This section outlines one T cell receptor beta chain sequence together with its context. Its antigen specificity is not known. No much larger clone exists at a distance of one base, and base qualities are not known. The sample is drawn from a study of Graves' ophthalmopathy and Graves' hyperthyroidism (dated by TCRdb to the late 2010s). Background on the whole study: Peripheral blood was collected before any treatment was given, at the time of initial diagnosis. The study used signatures of the TCR beta repertoire to tell Graves' ophthalmopathy apart from Graves' hyperthyroidism and to predict which patients would progress to ophthalmopathy. In total, approximately 140 blood samples were TCR-sequenced: some 43 ophthalmopathy, 80 or so hyperthyroidism and roughly 17 hyperthyroidism-to-ophthalmopathy patients. To explore V-J signatures distinguishing ophthalmopathy from hyperthyroidism, a discovery set of more than 95 patients (43 ophthalmopathy, roughly 55 stable hyperthyroidism) was enrolled. An independent validation cohort was composed of fewer than 20 hyperthyroidism patients and approximately 15 patients who later progressed from hyperthyroidism to ophthalmopathy. In roughly 6 hyperthyroidism patients, the T-cell repertoires found in thyroid tissue were compared with those found in blood. Once sampling was done, hyperthyroidism patients were given methimazole at a starting dose of 30 mg daily, while ophthalmopathy patients were given high-dose intravenous methylprednisolone. The roughly 100 discovery patients were randomly divided into training and test sets at a 7:3 ratio. Overall results and qualifications from the work: Sample size was not predetermined statistically, and investigators were not blinded to group allocation. Most expanded thyroid clonotypes with a frequency above 0.001 also appeared in blood, which suggests that blood repertoires may reflect the immune response in the thyroid. In cross-validation, the 13-signature model distinguished ophthalmopathy from stable hyperthyroidism with about 90% sensitivity and around 82% specificity, and in the test set the corresponding values were about 80% and 75%. In validation, the model predicted ophthalmopathy progression with about 64% sensitivity and roughly 78% specificity; 12 predicted patients were CT-confirmed with GO in a median of approximately six months.

For repertoire sequencing, TCR beta CDR3 regions were amplified from RNA transcripts. HTBI primers and the Qiagen OneStep RT-PCR kit were used in a first-round RT-PCR, which was followed by a second-round multiplex PCR, size selection and purification. Sequencing of the libraries was carried out on an Illumina HiSeq2000 in paired-end mode with 100 bp reads. The source study handled its data this way. SOAPnuke was used to process the reads, removing any read that contained adapters or uncalled bases, had a mean Phred below 15, or lacked an exact match to the constant primer or identifier. COPE v1.2.5 was used to merge high-quality paired reads. Each unique nucleotide sequence was treated as a clonotype, and MiTCR v1.1 was used to align the clonotypes to the IMGT TRB V, D and J references. The analysis was limited to V-J combinations with a frequency above 0.0001, which together covered 99% to 99.2% of the repertoires. A TCR clonal expansion and chaos score per V-J combination was defined as the ratio of F50 clonal expansion to chaos observed in the TCRdist matrix. Welch's t-statistics and random forest were used to narrow the features down to over ten V-J combinations, which were then fed into a naive Bayes classifier. Thyroid-blood repertoire similarity was quantified with the Morisita-Horn index. The public sequencing data were trimmed at Q25 with fastp and processed into clonotypes with MiXCR by TCRdb, which kept only in-frame beta chains. Each entry merges the rows of one CDR3 protein and shows their most common DNA and genes. The V and J calls were determined by TCRdb, not by the authors. The table for this sample lists just over 600,000 distinct CDR3 sequences; about 20% of them were counted only once. 7.1% of the sample belongs to the ten largest clones.

A patient counted as having stable hyperthyroidism if there was no progression to ophthalmopathy within 18 months of follow-up. Patients with hyperthyroidism were aged 18 to 65 years, had been newly diagnosed, and had a disease duration of less than 2 months. Patients with other autoimmune diseases, uncontrolled infections, pregnancy or lactation were excluded from the study. Diagnosis was based on clinical symptoms, serum thyroxine, TRAb, thyroid ultrasound and orbital computed tomography. Ficoll-Paque density gradient centrifugation was used to isolate PBMCs from about 10 ml of fresh peripheral blood. Total RNA was extracted using Trizol reagent, and RNA quality was checked on an Agilent 2100 Bioanalyzer. CDR1 and CDR2 were assigned from the germline V gene as SQVTM and ANQGSEA. The CDR3 runs 15 amino acids, cysteine and phenylalanine included. Only the CDR3 portion is preserved as DNA: 45 bases, with reading frame beginning at the first base. Cut back by 3 bases and 2 bases, the V and J ends lie 17 bases apart.

Sequencing was performed on peripheral blood. The TCR was taken from a woman younger than 30 with stable Graves' hyperthyroidism. Some clones in this sample may be carry-over from other donors' samples. Donor details come from another sample of the same person, matched by shared clones. Rearrangement joined TRBV29-1 to TRBJ2-7; TRBD1 is a weak D gene call, 5 bases matching. The DNA reads as follows: TGCAGCGTTGAGGGAACGACAGAGGCCCCCTACGAGCAGTACTTC. Translated, it reads CSVEGTTEAPYEQYF.